The text below deals with one T cell receptor beta chain. Antigen unknown. The V gene's germline CDR1 is MNHNS and CDR2 SASEGT. The CDR3 is 14 residues long. The germline V and J ends were trimmed by 5 bases and 2 bases, with 9 bases remaining between them. This sample was taken from a study of cytomegalovirus exposure and HLA in healthy donors. It was with 60 Vbeta and 13 Jbeta primers that the PCR ran. The method was immunoSEQ multiplex PCR; TCRdb's version includes in-frame clones alone and lacks a portion of them. The table has about 130,000 clones, about 81% seen once. Whole-study results and caveats: Prediction of most subjects' HLA-A and HLA-B alleles by TCR beta sequences was reportedly accurate. The dataset shows that most TCR sequences were rare, while some public TCRs occurred in many donors. The study dropped some indistinguishable V segments, TRBV6-2 and TRBV6-3 among them. Listed as cytomegalovirus-associated were approximately 160 TCR beta chains.

The sequencing input was PBMCs. The gene calls are TRBV6-1 and TRBJ1-4; D call uncertain. This clonotype was sampled from a woman under 40 in good health and CMV-seronegative. The CDR3 nucleotides read TGTGCCAGCAGTTATGGAGGGACTAATGAAAAACTGTTTTTT. Protein: CASSYGGTNEKLFF.